Shown below are 8 T cell receptor beta chains from a single sample sequenced in a study of T cell responses to AZD1222 COVID-19 vaccine (dated by TCRdb to about 2021). To prepare the library, the immunoSEQ multiplex PCR assay was applied. In its TCRdb copy, this immuneACCESS table keeps in-frame sequences only and misses some clones. Where compared with another copy, unresolved V genes explain less than half of these, and the others have no known cause. The sample data list 120,000 or so clones, and about 89% of these were observed just once. Roughly a quarter of the sample is held by the ten biggest clonotypes. The time point label corresponds to: baseline before first vaccination. The material sequenced was peripheral blood, taken on day 0 of AZD1222 vaccination. The receptors here all came from an adult in good health.

The J gene is TRBJ2-1, the V gene TRBV29-1; D is uncertain. Trimming removed 3 bases from V and 6 bases from J, with 6 bases in between. Germline assignment: CDR1 SQVTM and CDR2 ANQGSEA. This CDR3 is built from 11 residues. The CDR3 here is CSVDHVNEQFF. CDR3 nucleotides: TGCAGCGTTGACCACGTCAATGAGCAGTTCTTC.

This clone was observed once. The chain has TRBV6-5 and TRBJ1-2; D is possibly TRBD1 (5 bases). CDR1 MNHEY and CDR2 SVGAGI come from the germline V gene. This CDR3 is 15 amino acids long. V shed 2 bases and J shed 3 bases, with 13 bases lying between them. CDR3 loop: CASSYPRQTHYGYTF. CDR3 DNA: TGTGCCAGCAGTTACCCCAGACAGACCCACTATGGCTACACCTTC.

This chain links TRBV28 with TRBJ1-1; D is unresolved. Trimming shortened V by 8 bases and J by 4 bases, and 20 bases separated the two germline ends. The CDR3 runs 15 residues. Germline V gene sequence: CDR1 MDHEN, CDR2 SYDVKM. Here the CDR3 reads CASQLGGESGTEAFF. The CDR3 coding sequence is TGTGCCAGCCAACTTGGTGGGGAGAGCGGCACTGAAGCTTTCTTT. Based on the CDR3 plus reference TRBV28 and TRBJ1-1, the full variable domain is DVKVTQSSRYLVKRTGEKVFLECVQDMDHENMFWYRQDPGLGLRLIYFSYDVKMKEKGDIPEGYSVSREKKERFSLILESASTNQTSMYLCASQLGGESGTEAFFGQGTRLTVV.

The chain joins TRBV7-9 to TRBJ2-1, with D perhaps matching TRBD2 (5 bases). Trimming stripped 3 bases from V and 7 bases from J, with 7 bases between. Per germline, CDR1 SEHNR and CDR2 FQNEAQ (reference sequence). The CDR3 is made up of 12 amino acids. CDR3 DNA sequence: TGTGCCAGCAGCTTCCCGGGGAATGAGCAGTTCTTC. As protein: CASSFPGNEQFF.

This clone was seen more than once but under ten times. The chain combines TRBV3-1 (or the pseudogene TRBV3-2) with TRBJ1-6; D possibly corresponds to TRBD1 (5 bases). From germline, CDR1 is LGHDT and CDR2 YNNKEL (reference sequence). CDR3 length: 13 residues. The V end lost 3 bases, the J end lost 12 bases, and 12 bases lay between the germline ends. CDR3 loop: CASSQGTTVPLHF. The CDR3, as DNA: TGTGCCAGCAGCCAGGGGACCACCGTACCCCTCCACTTT.

This rearrangement joins TRBV27 to TRBJ2-2; 12 bases fit TRBD2. The V and J ends lost 5 bases and 7 bases, in that order; junction bases with no gene match: 8. This CDR3 has 16 amino acids. Germline loops: CDR1 MNHEY, CDR2 SMNVEV (reference sequence). The CDR3 sequence: CASSQLAGGNGGELFF. CDR3 nucleotide sequence: TGTGCCAGCAGTCAACTAGCGGGGGGTAATGGCGGGGAGCTGTTTTTT.

The rearrangement links TRBV5-1 to TRBJ2-1, with a possible D match to TRBD2 (5 bases). Germline V gene sequence: CDR1 SGHRS, CDR2 YFSETQ. Between the trimmed V and J ends, which lost 1 base and 8 bases, there was a span of 10 bases. This CDR3 has 13 residues. The DNA for the CDR3 is TGCGCCAGCAGCTTGAATACTAGGGATGAGCAGTTCTTC. Its protein is CASSLNTRDEQFF. Together with reference TRBV5-1 and TRBJ2-1, the CDR3 gives the full variable domain: KAGVTQTPRYLIKTRGQQVTLSCSPISGHRSVSWYQQTPGQGLQFLFEYFSETQRNKGNFPGRFSGRQFSNSRSEMNVSTLELGDSALYLCASSLNTRDEQFFGPGTRLTVL.

This chain links TRBV25-1 with TRBJ1-2; D unclear. V shed 1 base and J shed 1 base, with 7 bases lying between them. This CDR3 contains 14 residues. CDR1 is MGHDK and CDR2 is SYGVNS in the germline V gene. CDR3 coding DNA: TGTGCCAGCAGTGAATTCGGACGTAACTATGGCTACACCTTC. Translation gives CASSEFGRNYGYTF.